These 19 T cell receptor beta chains were all obtained from the same sample, sequenced in a study of T cell repertoires in cytomegalovirus infection (dated by TCRdb to about 2019). TCRdb shows the sequencer as Illumina HiSeq 1500. TCRdb reprocessed the public reads (quality trimming at Q25 with fastp, clone calling with MiXCR) and kept in-frame beta chains. Identical CDR3 protein sequences are pooled into one entry, listed with their most common genes and DNA. For this sample the table gives approximately 65,000 distinct CDR3 sequences, of which 20% to 25% were detected only once. Around 72% of the sample lies in the top ten. Read against the paper, the sample's treatment or condition label means: in vitro stimulation with specific CMV peptide epitopes to enrich CMV-specific T cells. Their antigens are not known. The input for sequencing was CD8+ T cells from cultured PBMCs, taken from culture after CMV antigen stimulation. The receptors come from a human donor in good health (CMV status not recorded). Some clones in this sample may be carry-over from other donors' samples.

This clonotype was picked up one time. The junction differs from germline at one of its ends, possibly a read error. The chain carries TRBV6-2 or TRBV6-3 and TRBJ1-2; D is possibly TRBD1 (6 bases). The CDR3 is made up of 14 amino acids. CDR1 is MNHEY and CDR2 is SVGEGT in the germline V gene. CDR3 DNA: TGTGCCCGCAGTTCCACAGGGAAGGCGGATGGCTACACCTTC. This translates into CARSSTGKADGYTF.

This clonotype was observed a handful of times. The chain is built from TRBV6-8 and TRBJ1-1; 7 positions match TRBD1. J lost 0 bases, V lost 2 bases, and 6 bases had no gene match. This CDR3 is built from 16 residues. CDR1 MNHGY and CDR2 SAAAGT come from the germline V gene. The DNA of the CDR3 is TGTGCCAGCAGTTACGGGACAGACCCTTTGAACACTGAAGCTTTCTTT. This translates into CASSYGTDPLNTEAFF.

In its sample, this clonotype was seen many times. The chain carries TRBV29-1 and TRBJ2-7; 8 nucleotides line up with TRBD1. The CDR3 covers 13 residues. J was trimmed by 4 bases and V by 4 bases; bases with no gene match: 6. Germline lookup yields CDR1 SQVTM and CDR2 ANQGSEA. This CDR3 reads CSVATGVKYEQYF. The CDR3 DNA reads as TGCAGCGTTGCGACAGGGGTTAAGTACGAGCAGTACTTC.

DNA for the CDR3: TGTGCCAGCATAACCCGCAGGGGTAGCAATCAGCCCCAGCATTTT. This encodes CASITRRGSNQPQHF. This chain connects TRBV28 to TRBJ1-5; possibly TRBD1 for D (6 bases). The germline CDR1 and CDR2 sequences are MDHEN and SYDVKM. V shed 7 bases and J shed 0 bases, with 13 bases lying between them. The CDR3 is 15 amino acids.

CDR3 in amino acids: CASSSRLAGSTDTQYF. CDR3 nucleotides: TGTGCCAGCAGCTCCCGACTAGCGGGGAGCACAGATACGCAGTATTTT. This chain links TRBV7-9 with TRBJ2-3; 11 bases line up with TRBD2. The V and J ends lost 4 bases and 0 bases, in that order; junction bases with no gene match: 3. This CDR3 region has 16 residues. CDR1 and CDR2 (germline): SEHNR, FQNEAQ (reference sequence).

This clonotype was picked up many times. The chain links TRBV7-9 to TRBJ1-4, with D perhaps matching TRBD1 (5 bases). Germline V gives CDR1 SEHNR, CDR2 FQNEAQ (reference sequence). CDR3 size: 15 residues. The V end lost 1 base, the J end lost 5 bases, and 11 bases lay between the germline ends. The chain's CDR3 is CASSLGTLKNEKLFF. CDR3 in DNA: TGTGCCAGCAGCTTAGGGACACTAAAAAATGAAAAACTGTTTTTT.

V gene TRBV4-3 combines with J gene TRBJ1-5; no firm D call. Germline V lookup: CDR1 LGHNA, CDR2 YSLEER. The CDR3 spans 13 residues. Trimming stripped 1 base from V and 4 bases from J, with 5 bases between. The CDR3 coding sequence is TGCGCCAGCAGCCAAGCCCGGAATCAGCCCCAGCATTTT. Amino acid sequence: CASSQARNQPQHF.

This clonotype was counted between two and nine times. The V call is TRBV6-2 or TRBV6-3, the J call TRBJ2-2; possibly TRBD1 for D (6 bases). V shed 4 bases and J shed 6 bases, with 6 bases lying between them. This CDR3 is built from 12 residues. Germline V gene lookup returns CDR1 MNHEY and CDR2 SVGEGT. CDR3 loop: CASSSGAGELFF. CDR3 bases: TGTGCCAGCAGTTCAGGGGCCGGGGAGCTGTTTTTT.

The chain joins TRBV14 to TRBJ1-1; D may be TRBD1 (5 bases). Germline lookup yields CDR1 SGHDN and CDR2 FVKESK. CDR3 length equals 16 residues. V lost 1 base and J 5 bases, leaving 17 bases between the germline ends. Written as DNA, the CDR3 is TGTGCCAGCAGCCAAGGGTGGCAGGGTATCTCGACTGAAGCTTTCTTT. Translation: CASSQGWQGISTEAFF.

V usage is TRBV4-2 and J usage is TRBJ2-7, with D possibly TRBD1 on 7 matching bases. CDR1 LGHNA and CDR2 YNFKEQ come from the germline V gene. The V end was cut by 3 bases, the J end by 5 bases, with 14 bases between. This CDR3 is 14 amino acids long. CDR3 region: CASSHYGRGDEQYF. CDR3 nucleotides: TGTGCCAGCAGCCACTATGGCAGGGGGGACGAGCAGTACTTC.

This clonotype was seen repeatedly, ten times or more. The V and J genes are TRBV7-2 and TRBJ2-1, with D perhaps assigned TRBD1 or TRBD2 (5 bases each). CDR3 length equals 15 residues. CDR1 is SGHTA, CDR2 FQGNSA, per germline. V lost 3 bases and J 1 base, leaving 10 bases between the germline ends. The CDR3: CASSLGRTSYNEQFF. CDR3 DNA: TGTGCCAGCAGCTTGGGACGTACGTCCTACAATGAGCAGTTCTTC.

The J gene is TRBJ2-7, the V gene TRBV19; weak D call: TRBD2 (6 bases). This CDR3 contains 16 residues. Germline V gives CDR1 LNHDA, CDR2 SQIVND (reference sequence). The V and J ends lost 5 bases and 2 bases respectively, with 19 bases between them. The CDR3 sequence: CASSLSGGDGAYEQYF. The CDR3 DNA sequence: TGTGCCAGTAGTTTATCTGGAGGGGATGGGGCCTACGAGCAGTACTTC.

This clonotype has only a few counts. This chain connects TRBV27 to TRBJ1-6, with TRBD1 as a possible D gene (5 bases). CDR3 length: 13 residues. V shed 7 bases and J shed 8 bases, with 12 bases lying between them. Germline V lookup: CDR1 MNHEY, CDR2 SMNVEV (reference sequence). The CDR3: CASTGELDSPLHF. The CDR3 DNA is TGTGCCAGCACGGGGGAACTGGATTCACCCCTCCACTTT.

This clonotype was seen a handful of times. V and J are TRBV7-9 and TRBJ1-4, with 8 bases fitting TRBD1. Germline loops: CDR1 SEHNR, CDR2 FQNEAQ (reference sequence). The CDR3 is made up of 14 amino acids. The V gene end was trimmed by 5 bases and the J gene end by 6 bases; junction bases not matched to a gene: 5. This CDR3 is CASSPQQGDEKLFF. CDR3 bases: TGTGCCAGCAGCCCCCAACAGGGGGATGAAAAACTGTTTTTT.

This clonotype was picked up a small number of times. The chain couples TRBV7-6 to TRBJ2-1; 12 bases align to TRBD2. The V gene's germline CDR1 is SGHVS and CDR2 FNYEAQ. The CDR3 loop spans 18 amino acids. After removal of 2 bases from V and 1 base from J, the junction contained 6 bases not matched to a gene. CDR3 coding DNA: TGTGCCAGCAGCTTATCTAGCGGGGGGGCCCAATCCTACAATGAGCAGTTCTTC. This sequence encodes CASSLSSGGAQSYNEQFF.

This clonotype appeared many times. This sequence joins TRBV7-8 and TRBJ2-7, with TRBD1 matching 7 bases. This CDR3 comprises 14 residues. Germline CDR1 and CDR2: SGHVS and FQNEAQ. V lost 5 bases and J lost 2; bases outside the gene matches: 6. CDR3 protein: CASSPPGQTYEQYF. The CDR3 DNA reads TGTGCCAGCAGCCCCCCGGGACAGACCTACGAGCAGTACTTC. Based on the CDR3 plus reference TRBV7-8 and TRBJ2-7, the full variable domain is GAGVSQSPRYKVAKRGQDVALRCDPISGHVSLFWYQQALGQGPEFLTYFQNEAQLDKSGLPSDRFFAERPEGSVSTLKIQRTQQEDSAVYLCASSPPGQTYEQYFGPGTRLTVT.

The chain employs TRBV7-2 and TRBJ1-5; 9 bases match TRBD1. CDR1 is SGHTA, CDR2 FQGNSA, per germline. The CDR3 runs to 15 residues. The V gene end was trimmed by 5 bases and the J gene end by 7 bases; junction bases not matched to a gene: 9. CDR3 bases: TGTGCCAGCAGCCCCAGGACAGGGGTAAAACAGCCCCAGCATTTT. Translated, it gives CASSPRTGVKQPQHF.

This clonotype occurred a few times. The chain has TRBV12-3 or TRBV12-4 and TRBJ1-1; D call uncertain. CDR3 length equals 12 residues. Trimming pared 5 bases from V and 3 bases from J, leaving 7 bases between. The CDR3 here is CASSRVDTEAFF. CDR3 nucleotides: TGTGCCAGCAGTAGAGTTGACACTGAAGCTTTCTTT.

The gene calls are TRBV4-1 and TRBJ2-1, with D perhaps TRBD1 (5 bases). V was cut by 4 bases and J by 8 bases, with 15 bases left in between. The CDR3 is 14 amino acids. The germline V gene has CDR1 MGHRA and CDR2 YSYEKL. CDR3 sequence: CASSRMTDSDEQFF. The DNA of the CDR3 is TGCGCCAGCAGCCGCATGACAGATTCCGATGAGCAGTTCTTC.